This TCR beta chain is drawn from a study of beta chain features in type 1 diabetes. Study-level results: A greater similarity of naive, central memory and Treg TCRB repertoires was seen among patients than among healthy donors. A PCR bias possibly favoring shorter templates would apply equally to patients and controls. In these data, an HLA type influence on TCRB rearrangement remained unresolved. Significant though moderate, a shortening of TCRB CDR3s appeared in all four CD4+ subsets of Type 1 diabetes patients.

The entirety of the isolated RNA underwent reverse transcription, so expressed TCRB transcripts were sequenced. Libraries were prepared by immunoSEQ multiplex PCR; TCRdb keeps only in-frame clonotypes and omits some of them. The data contain 150,000 to 200,000 clones, 50% to 70% of them singletons. Donors underwent one heparinised blood draw, about 0.12 L on average. For this clone: Its antigen is unknown.

CDR3 length: 15 residues. V was trimmed by 1 base and J by 0 bases, leaving 8 bases between them. CDR1 and CDR2 from the germline V gene are SGHVS and FNYEAQ. The J gene is TRBJ2-3, the V gene TRBV7-6, with D maybe TRBD2 (5 bases). This receptor was taken from a man aged 25-45 years with type 1 diabetes. The sample comprised naive CD4+ T cells from blood. CDR3 protein: CASSLVGGSTDTQYF. The CDR3 DNA is TGTGCCAGCAGCTTAGTGGGCGGGAGCACAGATACGCAGTATTTT. Full variable domain (rest looked up from reference TRBV7-6 and TRBJ2-3): GAGVSQSPRYKVTKRGQDVALRCDPISGHVSLYWYRQALGQGPEFLTYFNYEAQQDKSGLPNDRFSAERPEGSISTLTIQRTEQRDSAMYRCASSLVGGSTDTQYFGPGTRLTVL.